This TCR beta chain was found in a study of shared T cell receptors in the human thymus. This clone was seen once. CDR1 is MRHNA, CDR2 SNTAGT, per germline. This CDR3 is built from 13 residues. V was pared by 4 bases and J by 11 bases, with 9 bases of the junction left unmatched. The repertoire was sequenced with immunoSEQ multiplex PCR; TCRdb's copy has only in-frame clones and lacks some. Of roughly 710,000 clones in the sample, around 85% were seen once. The data also belong to a second study, concerning human thymus T cells. That paper states: Healthy Finnish infants undergoing corrective surgery for congenital heart defects were the donors. Corrective heart surgery yielded resections, and these provided the thymus tissue. Apparent bias marked the V and J gene usage of thymic and blood repertoires. Related studies noted strongly shared thymic repertoires across unrelated people.

This chain links TRBV6-4 with TRBJ1-1, with TRBD1 identical over 8 bases. The source is a girl under two years old with a congenital heart defect. The sequencing input was thymocytes. The CDR3 coding sequence is TGTGCCAGCAGTGTCGACAGGGGACAGAGGGCTTTCTTT. Translation: CASSVDRGQRAFF.